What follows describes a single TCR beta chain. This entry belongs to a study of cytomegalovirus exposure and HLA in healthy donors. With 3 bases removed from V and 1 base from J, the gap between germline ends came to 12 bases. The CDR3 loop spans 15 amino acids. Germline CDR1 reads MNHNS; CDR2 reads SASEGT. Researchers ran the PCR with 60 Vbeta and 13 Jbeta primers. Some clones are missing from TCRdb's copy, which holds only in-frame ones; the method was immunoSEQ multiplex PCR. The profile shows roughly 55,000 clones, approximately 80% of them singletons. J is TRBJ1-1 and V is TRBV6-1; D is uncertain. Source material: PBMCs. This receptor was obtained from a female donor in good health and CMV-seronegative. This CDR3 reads CASSDRRSGNTEAFF. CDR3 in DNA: TGTGCCAGCAGTGATAGAAGATCCGGGAACACTGAAGCTTTCTTT.